This T cell receptor (beta chain) was identified in a study of T cell responses to AZD1222 COVID-19 vaccine. Profiled with immunoSEQ multiplex PCR; TCRdb holds only in-frame clones, not every one. Here the sample spans 90,000 to 150,000 clones, approximately 90% being singletons. Germline CDR1 is MNHEY and CDR2 is SVGEGT. V shed 2 bases and J 5 bases; nucleotides not matched to a gene: 5. The CDR3 totals 16 residues. The sequencing here drew on peripheral blood, taken on day 0 of AZD1222 vaccination. This receptor was obtained from an adult in good health. This chain uses TRBV6-2 or TRBV6-3 with TRBJ1-6; 8 bases are a match to TRBD1. CDR3 in DNA: TGTGCCAGCAGTTACCAGGGGGCGACGAATAATTCACCCCTCCACTTT. Amino acid sequence: CASSYQGATNNSPLHF.